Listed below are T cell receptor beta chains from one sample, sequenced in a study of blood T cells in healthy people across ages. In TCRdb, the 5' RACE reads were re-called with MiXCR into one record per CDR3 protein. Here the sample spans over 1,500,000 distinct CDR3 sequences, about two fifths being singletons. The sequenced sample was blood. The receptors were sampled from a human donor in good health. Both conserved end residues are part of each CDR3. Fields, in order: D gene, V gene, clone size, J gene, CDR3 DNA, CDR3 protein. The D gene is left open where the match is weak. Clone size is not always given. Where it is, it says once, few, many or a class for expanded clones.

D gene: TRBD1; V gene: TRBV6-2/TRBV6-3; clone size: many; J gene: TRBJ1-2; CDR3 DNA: TGCGCCAGCAGGCGAACAGGGGACTATGGCTACACCTTC; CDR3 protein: CASRRTGDYGYTF
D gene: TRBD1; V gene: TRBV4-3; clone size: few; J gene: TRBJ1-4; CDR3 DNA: TGCGCCAGCAGCCTTTCAGGACAGGGATGGAATGAAAAACTGTTTTTT; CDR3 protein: CASSLSGQGWNEKLFF
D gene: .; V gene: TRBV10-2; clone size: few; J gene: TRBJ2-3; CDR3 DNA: TGCGCCAGCAGTGCCGTGACTAGCACAGATACGCAGTATTTT; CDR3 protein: CASSAVTSTDTQYF
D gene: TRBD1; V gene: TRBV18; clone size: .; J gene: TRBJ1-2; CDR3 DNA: TGTGCCAGCTCAACCCCGGACAGGGCCCTACCTAACTATGGCTACACCTTC; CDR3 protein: CASSTPDRALPNYGYTF
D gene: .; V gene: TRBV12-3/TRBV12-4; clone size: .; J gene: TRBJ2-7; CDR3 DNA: TGTGCCAGCTGTTTTGGGAGGGGGGGACCTTCATACGAGCAGTACTTC; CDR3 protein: CASCFGRGGPSYEQYF
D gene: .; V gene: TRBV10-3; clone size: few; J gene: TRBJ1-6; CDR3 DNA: TGTGCCATCAGTTTTTCTGACTGGAGAGATTCACCCCTCCACTTT; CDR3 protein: CAISFSDWRDSPLHF
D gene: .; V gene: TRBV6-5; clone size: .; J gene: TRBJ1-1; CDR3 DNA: TGTGCCAGCAGTTACCCCCGGGCAGGTGAAGCTTTCTTT; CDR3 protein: CASSYPRAGEAFF
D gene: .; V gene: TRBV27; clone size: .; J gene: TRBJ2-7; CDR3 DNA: TGTGCCACCATGGACAGACAGTCCTACGAGCAGTACTTC; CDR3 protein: CATMDRQSYEQYF
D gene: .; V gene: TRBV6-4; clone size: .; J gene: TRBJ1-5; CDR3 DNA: TGTGCCAGCAGTGACTCGAGGGGTGACAATCAGCCCCAGCATTTT; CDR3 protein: CASSDSRGDNQPQHF
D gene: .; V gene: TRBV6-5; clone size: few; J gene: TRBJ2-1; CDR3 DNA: TGTGCCAGCAGTTACCTGGGAGCGAATGAGCAGTTCTTC; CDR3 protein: CASSYLGANEQFF
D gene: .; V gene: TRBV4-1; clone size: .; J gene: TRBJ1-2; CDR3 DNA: TGCGCCAGCAGCCAAACGATTCAGACACCTGGCTACACCTTC; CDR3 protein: CASSQTIQTPGYTF
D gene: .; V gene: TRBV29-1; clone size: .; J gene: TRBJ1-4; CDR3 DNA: TGCAGCGGCCGGTGGGGTAATGAAAAACTGTTTTTT; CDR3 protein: CSGRWGNEKLFF
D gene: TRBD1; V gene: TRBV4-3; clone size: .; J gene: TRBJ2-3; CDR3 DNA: TGCGCCAGCAGCCAAGATATGCGGGGACAGGGGGTAGATACGCAGTATTTT; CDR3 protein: CASSQDMRGQGVDTQYF
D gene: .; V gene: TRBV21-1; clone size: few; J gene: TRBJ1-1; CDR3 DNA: TGTGCCAGCCCTTTTTTCCACATGAACACTGAAGCTTTCTTT; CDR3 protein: CASPFFHMNTEAFF
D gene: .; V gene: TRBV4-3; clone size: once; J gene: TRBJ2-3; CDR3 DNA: TGCGCCAGCAGCCAGGGGTACGATGGGGCCTTTCAAGATACGCAGTATTTT; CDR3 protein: CASSQGYDGAFQDTQYF
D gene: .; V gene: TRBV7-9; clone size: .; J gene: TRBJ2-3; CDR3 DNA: TGTGCCAGCAGGCCGGGTCGCACAGATACGCAGTATTTT; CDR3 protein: CASRPGRTDTQYF
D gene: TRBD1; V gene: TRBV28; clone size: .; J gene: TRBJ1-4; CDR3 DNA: TGTGCCAGCAGTCTCCCGACAGGGGTCCTTAATGAAAAACTGTTTTTT; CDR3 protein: CASSLPTGVLNEKLFF